The clone carrying this TCR beta chain appeared many times. Using unique molecular identifiers, the investigators prepared the TCRbeta library. TCRdb re-analysed the PCR reads in MiXCR, keeping a single row per CDR3 protein. The sample carries about 270,000 distinct CDR3 sequences, over 8% recorded once. The data stem from a study of T-cell reconstitution after alpha-beta-depleted transplantation in children. The CDR3 runs 18 residues. V dropped 3 bases and J dropped 3 bases, with 24 bases sitting between them. Germline CDR1 and CDR2: LGHDT and YNNKEL (reference sequence). The V and J genes are TRBV3-1 and TRBJ2-7; TRBD1 might be the D (7 bases). The sequence derives from a human donor who donated a stem cell graft to a child with SCID. The starting material was PBMCs from the stem cell graft donor, obtained from the stem cell graft. The CDR3 reads CASSHQLGSGTAGYEQYF. In DNA form, the CDR3 reads TGTGCCAGCAGCCACCAACTTGGGTCCGGGACAGCGGGCTACGAGCAGTACTTC.